This T cell receptor (beta chain) is from a study of blood T cell repertoires in COVID-19. On the study more broadly: The analysed material was cDNA or gDNA that came from T cells, B-cell-depleted T cells, or PBMCs.

Profiled with immunoSEQ multiplex PCR; TCRdb holds only in-frame clones, not every one. This table holds about 480,000 clones, 89% found once. V lost 4 bases to trimming and J lost 6 bases; unmatched junction nucleotides: 9. The CDR3 is 17 amino acids. Germline V gene data show CDR1 as LNHDA and CDR2 as SQIVND (reference sequence). Sequencing was carried out using peripheral blood. The source of this sequence is a man between 18 and 29 years old with COVID-19, enrolled during active disease. The chain couples TRBV19 to TRBJ2-3, with TRBD2 matching over 14 bases. The CDR3 coding sequence is TGTGCCAGTAGTACAAGCCAGGGACTAGCGGGAGAGGATACGCAGTATTTT. It is translated as CASSTSQGLAGEDTQYF.